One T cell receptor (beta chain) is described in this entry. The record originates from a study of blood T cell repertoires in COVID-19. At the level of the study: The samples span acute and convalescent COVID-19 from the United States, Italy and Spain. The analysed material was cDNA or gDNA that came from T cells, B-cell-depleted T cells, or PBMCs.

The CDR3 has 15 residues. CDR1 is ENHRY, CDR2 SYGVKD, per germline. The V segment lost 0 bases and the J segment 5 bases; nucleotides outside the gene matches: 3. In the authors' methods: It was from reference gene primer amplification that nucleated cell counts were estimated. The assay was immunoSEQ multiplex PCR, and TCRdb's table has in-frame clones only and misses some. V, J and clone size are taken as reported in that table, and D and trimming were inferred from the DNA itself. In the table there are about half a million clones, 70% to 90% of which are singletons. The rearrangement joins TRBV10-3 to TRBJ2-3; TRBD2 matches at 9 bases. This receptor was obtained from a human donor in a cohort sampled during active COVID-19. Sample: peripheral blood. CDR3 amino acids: CAISESRAGGDTQYF. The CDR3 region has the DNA TGTGCCATCAGTGAGTCGAGAGCGGGAGGAGATACGCAGTATTTT.